This is a list of T cell receptor beta chains from one sample in a study of blood T cell repertoires in COVID-19. Clones were read by immunoSEQ multiplex PCR, and TCRdb kept only the in-frame ones, dropping some. Of just over 150,000 clones listed, more than 65% are singletons. Sequencing was performed on peripheral blood. These receptors were taken from a woman aged 50 to 65 with acute or convalescent COVID-19. CDR3s include the opening cysteine and the closing phenylalanine or tryptophan. The D gene is left open where the match is weak. Size tells how often a clone was seen (once, few, many) or the class of an expanded clone, and some rows leave it out.

TRBD2 | TRBJ2-1 | TRBV28 | - | CASSRPSGKGYNEQFF | TGTGCCAGCAGTAGACCCAGCGGGAAGGGCTACAATGAGCAGTTCTTC
- | TRBJ1-2 | TRBV4-2 | - | CASSQDGSRVDGYTF | TGTGCCAGCAGCCAAGATGGTTCCAGGGTGGATGGCTACACCTTC
TRBD1 | TRBJ1-3 | TRBV9 | - | CASSVDAWGQGGTGNTIYF | TGTGCCAGCAGCGTAGATGCCTGGGGACAGGGAGGAACTGGAAACACCATATATTTT
- | TRBJ1-1 | TRBV10-3 | - | CAISESMLFSGQMNTEAFF | TGTGCCATCAGTGAGTCGATGTTATTTTCCGGACAGATGAACACTGAAGCTTTCTTT
- | TRBJ1-1 | TRBV6-5 | - | CASSLGQNLEAFF | TGTGCCAGCAGCCTAGGACAGAACCTTGAAGCTTTCTTT
TRBD2 | TRBJ2-1 | TRBV4-2 | - | CASSQTSGSKNEQFF | TGTGCCAGCAGCCAGACTAGCGGGAGTAAGAATGAGCAGTTCTTC
TRBD1 | TRBJ1-2 | TRBV19 | - | CASSKPGQASNGYGYTF | TGTGCCAGTAGTAAACCGGGACAGGCGTCGAATGGCTATGGCTACACCTTC
TRBD1 | TRBJ1-5 | TRBV23-1 | - | CASSQSDRGDNQPQHF | TGCGCCAGCAGTCAATCCGACAGGGGAGACAATCAGCCCCAGCATTTT
TRBD2 | TRBJ2-3 | TRBV29-1 | - | CSVERASGGGHTDTQYF | TGCAGCGTGGAACGGGCTAGCGGGGGGGGGCACACAGATACGCAGTATTTT
- | TRBJ1-4 | TRBV5-4 | - | CASSRDSSTNEKLFF | TGTGCCAGCAGCAGAGACAGTTCAACTAATGAAAAACTGTTTTTT
- | TRBJ2-1 | TRBV13 | - | CASSLVSSEGEQFF | TGTGCCAGCAGCCTGGTTAGTAGCGAGGGTGAGCAGTTCTTC
- | TRBJ2-4 | TRBV7-6 | - | CASSLGAENIQYF | TGTGCCAGCAGTCTGGGGGCGGAAAACATTCAGTACTTC
- | TRBJ1-2 | TRBV19 | - | CASSPGVSVYGYTF | TGTGCCAGTAGTCCGGGGGTATCTGTCTATGGCTACACCTTC
TRBD1 | TRBJ1-5 | TRBV28 | - | CASSLGQGVGNQPQHF | TGTGCCAGCAGTTTAGGACAGGGGGTTGGCAATCAGCCCCAGCATTTT
- | TRBJ2-7 | TRBV2 | once | CASKLPTTYEQYF | TGTGCCAGCAAATTGCCGACTACCTACGAGCAGTACTTC
TRBD1 | TRBJ1-2 | TRBV20-1 | - | CSASRAGGNYGYTF | TGCAGTGCTAGTAGGGCAGGGGGCAACTATGGCTACACCTTC